A selection of T cell receptor beta chains follows, all from one sample in a study of blood T cells in healthy people across ages. TCRdb ran MiXCR on the 5' RACE reads and lists one entry per CDR3 protein. The data contain about 1.4 million distinct CDR3 sequences, around 55% of them singletons. The sequencing sample was made of blood. Receptors were obtained from a man younger than 35 in good health. Each CDR3 is given with its conserved first and last residue. Each record gives: clone size, V gene, J gene, D gene, CDR3 protein, CDR3 DNA. A D gene is named only where the DNA matches it firmly. For some rows the clone size is stated as once, few or many, or as a class when expanded; others skip it.

>.|TRBV4-1|TRBJ2-1|.
CASSPYAGTRNNEQFF
TGCGCCAGCAGCCCCTATGCCGGGACAAGGAACAATGAGCAGTTCTTC
>.|TRBV4-3|TRBJ1-5|.
CASSQDGRGGNQPQHF
TGCGCCAGCAGCCAAGATGGGCGGGGTGGCAATCAGCCCCAGCATTTT
>.|TRBV7-9|TRBJ2-7|.
CASSLGPGLSYEQYF
TGTGCCAGCAGCTTAGGTCCCGGGCTATCCTACGAGCAGTACTTC
>.|TRBV7-6|TRBJ2-1|.
CASSLAGSFSSYNEQFF
TGTGCCAGCAGCTTAGCGGGGTCTTTTAGCTCCTACAATGAGCAGTTCTTC
>many|TRBV20-1|TRBJ1-2|TRBD1
CSAETGVGRYGYTF
TGCAGTGCTGAGACAGGGGTTGGTCGGTATGGCTACACCTTC
>few|TRBV28|TRBJ2-7|.
CASRVTGYEQYF
TGTGCCAGCAGGGTTACAGGGTACGAGCAGTACTTC
>few|TRBV25-1|TRBJ1-2|.
CASSANPYGYTF
TGTGCCAGCAGTGCTAACCCCTATGGCTACACCTTC
>.|TRBV28|TRBJ2-1|TRBD2
CASREAGSSYNEQFF
TGTGCCAGCAGAGAAGCGGGGAGCTCCTACAATGAGCAGTTCTTC
>.|TRBV6-2/TRBV6-3|TRBJ2-1|TRBD2
CASSYLREGFYNEQFF
TGTGCCAGCAGTTATCTCCGGGAGGGATTCTACAATGAGCAGTTCTTC
>.|TRBV24-1|TRBJ2-7|TRBD2
CATSGGGIYEQYF
TGTGCCACCAGCGGGGGGGGGATCTACGAGCAGTACTTC
>few|TRBV4-1|TRBJ2-7|TRBD2
CASSPGAGGGYEQYF
TGCGCCAGCAGCCCTGGAGCGGGGGGAGGGTACGAGCAGTACTTC
>.|TRBV6-5|TRBJ1-5|.
CASISSDQPQHF
TGTGCCAGCATTTCATCAGATCAGCCCCAGCATTTT
>.|TRBV6-6|TRBJ2-3|TRBD2
CASRPAGSSTDTQYF
TGTGCCAGCAGACCAGCGGGATCTAGCACAGATACGCAGTATTTT
>.|TRBV20-1|TRBJ1-5|TRBD1
CSARDDRESNQPQHF
TGCAGTGCTAGGGATGACAGGGAGAGCAATCAGCCCCAGCATTTT
>once|TRBV6-2/TRBV6-3|TRBJ2-1|TRBD2
CASSYTGLAGGLYNEQFF
TGTGCCAGCAGTTACACGGGACTAGCGGGAGGGCTATACAATGAGCAGTTCTTC
>once|TRBV27|TRBJ2-4|.
CASSSARGPEQYF
TGTGCCAGCAGTTCCGCTAGAGGACCGGAGCAGTACTTC
>few|TRBV11-2|TRBJ1-2|TRBD1
CASSPTTGTGGEGYTF
TGTGCCAGCAGCCCGACGACTGGGACAGGGGGCGAGGGCTACACCTTC
>.|TRBV6-1|TRBJ2-4|.
CASSVGGENIQYF
TGTGCCAGCAGTGTGGGTGGCGAAAACATTCAGTACTTC
>few|TRBV14|TRBJ2-1|.
CASSPMLGGYEQFF
TGTGCCAGCAGCCCAATGCTAGGGGGGTATGAGCAGTTCTTC
>few|TRBV6-2/TRBV6-3|TRBJ1-2|.
CASRHDSNYGYTF
TGTGCCAGCAGACACGACAGTAACTATGGCTACACCTTC
>.|TRBV20-1|TRBJ2-1|.
CSASSPTGGQESYNEQFF
TGCAGTGCTAGCTCTCCCACGGGGGGACAGGAGTCCTACAATGAGCAGTTCTTC
>.|TRBV4-3|TRBJ2-4|TRBD2
CASSQRGLAGGRNIQYF
TGCGCCAGCAGCCAAAGGGGACTAGCGGGGGGGCGAAACATTCAGTACTTC
>.|TRBV20-1|TRBJ2-7|TRBD2
CSARTWREASYEQYF
TGCAGTGCTAGAACCTGGCGGGAGGCCTCCTACGAGCAGTACTTC
>.|TRBV12-3/TRBV12-4|TRBJ1-5|.
CASSPGWGNQPQHF
TGTGCCAGCAGCCCGGGTTGGGGCAATCAGCCCCAGCATTTT
>.|TRBV9|TRBJ2-3|.
CASSGTIDTQYF
TGTGCCAGCAGCGGAACTATAGATACGCAGTATTTT
>few|TRBV5-5|TRBJ1-2|.
CASSLITATPNYGYTF
TGTGCCAGCAGCTTGATCACAGCAACTCCCAACTATGGCTACACCTTC
>few|TRBV5-1|TRBJ2-1|.
CASSPEGGPYNEQFF
TGCGCCAGCAGCCCTGAGGGGGGTCCCTACAATGAGCAGTTCTTC
>.|TRBV30|TRBJ1-2|TRBD1
CAGSVTGGYTF
TGTGCCGGGAGTGTGACAGGGGGCTACACCTTC
>few|TRBV20-1|TRBJ2-3|TRBD1
CSARDSGGSTDTQYF
TGCAGTGCTAGAGATTCAGGGGGTAGCACAGATACGCAGTATTTT
>.|TRBV6-6|TRBJ1-3|TRBD1
CASRQGYSGNTIYF
TGTGCCAGCAGACAGGGGTATTCGGGAAACACCATATATTTT
>.|TRBV18|TRBJ1-1|.
CASSPQSEAFF
TGTGCCAGCTCACCCCAGTCTGAAGCTTTCTTT
>.|TRBV20-1|TRBJ2-1|TRBD1
CSARQGAGSYNEQFF
TGCAGTGCTCGACAGGGGGCTGGGTCCTACAATGAGCAGTTCTTC
>.|TRBV5-1|TRBJ1-1|TRBD1
CASSPRADRGAFF
TGCGCCAGCAGCCCACGAGCGGACAGGGGGGCTTTCTTT
>few|TRBV5-1|TRBJ2-1|TRBD2
CASRTLPGGYNEQFF
TGCGCCAGCAGGACCTTACCGGGGGGATACAATGAGCAGTTCTTC